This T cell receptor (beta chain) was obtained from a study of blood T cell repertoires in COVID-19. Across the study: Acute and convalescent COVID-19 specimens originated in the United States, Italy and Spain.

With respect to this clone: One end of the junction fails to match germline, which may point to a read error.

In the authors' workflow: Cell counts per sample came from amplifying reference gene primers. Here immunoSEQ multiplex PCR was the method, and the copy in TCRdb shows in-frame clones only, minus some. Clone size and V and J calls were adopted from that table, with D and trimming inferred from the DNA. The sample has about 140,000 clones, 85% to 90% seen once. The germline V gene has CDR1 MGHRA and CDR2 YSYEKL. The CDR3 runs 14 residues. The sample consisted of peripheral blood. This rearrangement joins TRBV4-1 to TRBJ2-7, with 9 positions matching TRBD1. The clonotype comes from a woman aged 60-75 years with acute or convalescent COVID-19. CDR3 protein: CASTQRQGVGEQYF. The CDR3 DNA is TGCGCCAGCACCCAACGACAGGGGGTAGGCGAGCAGTACTTC.